The TCR beta chain under discussion was sequenced for a study of vaccination and CD4 T cells after COVID-19. Study context: Convalescent donors were composed of six males and four females, of whom two were Hispanic. Following dose two, a median about 65 days (range 14 to 241) passed before post-vaccine samples were taken. Study-wide results and caveats: Among reactive clones from convalescent patients, a median approximately 86% appeared only post-vaccination.

By proportion, this clonotype is medium-sized. The antigen is not known. Treatment given: roughly 10-day PBMC culture with coronavirus spike peptide pools or control peptides (ViraFEST assay). V lost 7 bases to trimming and J lost 8 bases, with 17 bases between them. Germline CDR1 WSHSY, CDR2 SAAADI. The CDR3 covers 13 residues. The Oncomine TCR Beta short-read assay was what sequenced the DNA obtained from cultured CD4+ T cells. TCRdb called the PCR reads again in MiXCR, with one record for every CDR3 protein. The sample includes some 7,700 distinct CDR3 sequences, approximately 20% of them seen just once.

The material was CD4+ T cells from blood, cultured in vitro, obtained after SARS-CoV-2 vaccination. V usage is TRBV10-2 and J usage is TRBJ1-2, with D possibly TRBD1 on 6 matching bases. The clonotype originates from a human donor who had recovered from COVID-19. The CDR3 nucleotides read TGCGCCAGCACCTCGAGGGGGGGAAACGGCTACACCTTC. Its protein is CASTSRGGNGYTF.